The following is a T cell receptor beta chain sequence with its context. This clone occurred many times. What antigen it recognizes has not been identified. No base qualities exist here, and no much larger clone lies one base off it. This entry is derived from a study of metastatic and nonmetastatic thyroid tumors (dated by TCRdb to the early 2020s). For the wider study: Repertoires from peripheral blood and from tumor or nodule tissue samples of malignant and benign thyroid patients were compared.

Broad study findings and their caveats: In both blood and tumor samples, TCR beta diversity was reported to be significantly higher in malignant tumors than in benign nodules.

The library was obtained by PCR. The sequencer listed for this sample is Illumina HiSeq 4000. The TCR beta-chain CDR3 region of each patient was profiled by high-throughput sequencing. Per the authors' processing: A classifier to discriminate distant-metastatic papillary thyroid cancer patients was built from CDR3 differences across clinicopathological groups. The Shannon index was used to assess repertoire diversity, and the Morisita-Horn index was used to assess tumor-blood repertoire similarity. In-frame beta chains were kept once TCRdb had trimmed the public reads at Q25 with fastp and called clones with MiXCR. The authors' filters were not applied to this entry. Present in this sample are 75,000 to 95,000 clones, approximately 12% of which were seen just once. The ten largest clones represent roughly 12% of the sample. Before undergoing thyroid surgery, none of the patients had been given any kind of treatment. The study retrospectively analysed patient clinical samples collected from about 2012 to 2019 using T-cell receptor beta sequencing.

The CDR3 sequence holds 13 residues, the cysteine and phenylalanine included. This entry keeps only the CDR3 DNA: 39 bases, framed from base 1. V lost 6 bases and J lost 3 bases, and the count of bases not matched to a germline gene is 4. CDR1 and CDR2 were assigned from the germline V gene (reference sequence) as MNHEY and SMNVEV. The source of this sequence is a female donor with papillary thyroid cancer or a benign thyroid nodule (not recorded which). Some clones in this sample may be carry-over from other donors' samples. Recombination joined TRBV27 with TRBJ2-5; 7 nucleotides in the junction match TRBD1. Sequencing was done on a sample of blood. The CDR3 protein sequence reads: CASRQGWKETQYF. The nucleotide sequence reads as follows: TGTGCCAGCAGACAGGGGTGGAAAGAGACCCAGTACTTC.